This is a list of T cell receptor beta chains from one sample in a study of T cell repertoires in cytomegalovirus infection. Each CDR3 protein is one row after TCRdb ran MiXCR on the reads. This sample has about 740,000 distinct CDR3 sequences, with roughly 36% found just once. The sequenced sample consisted of PBMCs. Receptors originate from a human donor in good health (CMV status not recorded). Some clones in this sample may be carry-over from other donors' samples. Each CDR3 is given with its conserved first and last residue. Fields, in order: V gene, J gene, CDR3 length, D gene, clone size, CDR3 DNA, CDR3 protein. A D gene is named only where the DNA matches it firmly. Part of the rows lack a size; the others show once, few, many or a class for expanded clones.

TRBV7-2,TRBJ1-4,17,TRBD1,many,TGTGCCAGCAGCCTCCCGACAGGGACTACAACTAATGAAAAACTGTTTTTT,CASSLPTGTTTNEKLFF
TRBV10-3,TRBJ1-5,14,TRBD1,once,TGTGCCATCAGTCCTGACAGGGATGAACAGCCCCAGCATTTT,CAISPDRDEQPQHF
TRBV7-9,TRBJ2-1,17,.,.,TGTGCCAGCAGCCAGATTCCGGGACCCCGGCGGGGCAATGAGCAGTTCTTC,CASSQIPGPRRGNEQFF
TRBV7-2,TRBJ2-3,13,TRBD2,many,TGTGCCAGGCGACTAGCTAGCACAGATACGCAGTATTTT,CARRLASTDTQYF
TRBV19,TRBJ2-3,18,.,few,TGTGCCAGTAGTATAGTCCACAACGGCAGGGGCCACACAGATACGCAGTATTTT,CASSIVHNGRGHTDTQYF
TRBV6-1,TRBJ2-2,16,TRBD1,few,TGTGCCAGCAGTTATCCGGGCAGGGGGCGAGCCGGGGAGCTGTTTTTT,CASSYPGRGRAGELFF
TRBV28,TRBJ2-1,15,.,.,TGTGCCATCAGTTTAACCGGGACCCAGGGCACTGAGCAGTTCTTC,CAISLTGTQGTEQFF
TRBV6-6,TRBJ1-2,16,.,.,TGTGCCAGCAGTTACGACGGAAGGGCGGGAGGGTATGGCTACACCTTC,CASSYDGRAGGYGYTF
TRBV7-9,TRBJ2-5,14,.,many,TGTGCCAGCAGCTCCGGGACTTACCAAGAGACCCAGTACTTC,CASSSGTYQETQYF
TRBV7-9,TRBJ1-1,15,.,few,TGTGCCAGCAGCTTGTCAGTTGGTATGGACACTGAAGCTTTCTTT,CASSLSVGMDTEAFF
TRBV7-2,TRBJ2-7,15,TRBD2,few,TGTGCCAGCAGCTTCGTGCCTAGCGGGGCCTACGAGCAGTACTTC,CASSFVPSGAYEQYF
TRBV27,TRBJ1-5,16,TRBD1,few,TGTGCCAGCAGTTCCTCTGGGACAGGGGGCAATCAGCCCCAGCATTTT,CASSSSGTGGNQPQHF
TRBV7-6,TRBJ2-5,14,TRBD2,.,TGTGCCAGCAGCTTAGGGGGGGGATCGGAGACCCAGTACTTC,CASSLGGGSETQYF
TRBV5-6,TRBJ2-1,12,.,.,TGTGCCAGCAGCTTGGGGCTAGGGCGGCAGTTCTTC,CASSLGLGRQFF
TRBV24-1,TRBJ1-5,17,TRBD1,few,TGTGCCACCAGTGATTCGAGTCTTGGGGACAGGCATCAGCCCCAGCATTTT,CATSDSSLGDRHQPQHF
TRBV20-1,TRBJ1-2,16,TRBD1,few,TGCAGTGCTCCTGGGACAGGGGGACGCTTGATTAATGGCTACACCTTC,CSAPGTGGRLINGYTF
TRBV7-2,TRBJ2-5,17,TRBD2,.,TGTGCCAGCAGCTGGGGGACTAGCGTGAGGGCCAAGGAGACCCAGTCCTTC,CASSWGTSVRAKETQSF
TRBV7-9,TRBJ2-5,14,.,many,TGTGCCAGCAGCGCCCCAGGGGGGCAAGAGACCCAGTACTTC,CASSAPGGQETQYF
TRBV2,TRBJ2-2,15,TRBD1,.,TGTGCCAGCAGTGTGACAGGGGTGAACACCGGGGAGCTGTTTTTT,CASSVTGVNTGELFF
TRBV11-2,TRBJ2-1,17,TRBD2,few,TGTGCCAGCAGCTTCACTAGCGGGAGTTCGGAGTACAATGAGCAGTTCTTC,CASSFTSGSSEYNEQFF
TRBV20-1,TRBJ2-7,14,.,.,TGCAGTGCCATAGGACAGCAGTTCTCCTACGAGCAGTACTTC,CSAIGQQFSYEQYF
TRBV5-1,TRBJ2-3,16,TRBD2,few,TGCGCCAGCAGCCGCCAGCCGGGACTAGCCACAGATACGCAGTATTTT,CASSRQPGLATDTQYF
TRBV20-1,TRBJ2-1,16,TRBD2,few,TGCAGTGCTAGAGGTGAGGGACTAGCGGAATACAATGAGCAGTTCTTC,CSARGEGLAEYNEQFF
TRBV27,TRBJ2-1,15,.,.,TGTGCCAGCAGCTTTCAGGGCGGACCCTACAATGAGCAGTTCTTC,CASSFQGGPYNEQFF
TRBV7-9,TRBJ2-1,15,TRBD2,few,TGTGCCAGCAGTTTTACTAGCGGGAGCGGCCCCGAGCAGTTCTTC,CASSFTSGSGPEQFF
TRBV6-8,TRBJ1-1,12,TRBD1,.,TGTGCCAGTCTCAGGGGGGGGACTGAAGCTTTCTTT,CASLRGGTEAFF
TRBV7-9,TRBJ2-7,14,.,few,TGTGCCAGCAGCTTAAGGCCAGACTCCTACGAGCAGTACTTC,CASSLRPDSYEQYF
TRBV6-1,TRBJ2-1,14,.,few,TGTGCCAGCAGTACACAAGGCGGTAACAATGAGCAGTTCTTC,CASSTQGGNNEQFF
TRBV10-3,TRBJ2-2,11,.,.,TGTGCCTCTCAGGGTGCCGGGGAGCTGTTTTTT,CASQGAGELFF
TRBV28,TRBJ1-1,15,.,few,TGTGCCAGCAGTTCCCTTCTGGCAGGGGTGTCTTCAGCTTTCTTT,CASSSLLAGVSSAFF
TRBV19,TRBJ1-5,14,.,.,TGTGCCAGTAGTATCGGGACGGCTTTTTGGCCCCAGCATTTT,CASSIGTAFWPQHF
TRBV5-6,TRBJ2-7,15,TRBD2,.,TGTGCCAGCCGCTCTAAGGGTAGCGGGTACTACGAGCAGTACTTC,CASRSKGSGYYEQYF
TRBV19,TRBJ2-2,17,.,.,TGTGCCAGTAGTCTAGCCCGTGGACTGGGTAACACCGGGGAGCTGTTTTTT,CASSLARGLGNTGELFF
TRBV20-1,TRBJ1-2,14,.,.,TGCAGTGCTAGAGATACTGCAGGGGACTATGGCTACACCTTC,CSARDTAGDYGYTF
TRBV12-3/TRBV12-4,TRBJ1-4,14,.,.,TGTGCCAGCACCCTGGGGCGGCGTAATGAAAAACTGTTTTTT,CASTLGRRNEKLFF
TRBV7-8,TRBJ2-1,16,.,many,TGTGCCAGCAGCGAAGGGGTTTGGGGCCCCTACAATGAGCAGTTCTTC,CASSEGVWGPYNEQFF
TRBV7-9,TRBJ1-6,17,.,few,TGTGCCAGCCAAAGACGAAGAGATGCGGCCTATAATTCACCCCTCCACTTT,CASQRRRDAAYNSPLHF
TRBV7-2,TRBJ1-1,15,.,few,TGTGCCAGCAGCTCAACCTTCGGGAAGAACACTGAAGCTTTCTTT,CASSSTFGKNTEAFF
TRBV6-1,TRBJ2-7,15,.,few,TGTGCCAGCAGTGAAGGGGCCGGGACTTCCTACGAGCAGTACTTC,CASSEGAGTSYEQYF
TRBV6-6,TRBJ2-7,16,TRBD2,.,TGTGCCAGCAGTTACTCGATAACGCGGGGGGTCTACGAGCAGTACTTC,CASSYSITRGVYEQYF
TRBV20-1,TRBJ1-2,10,.,.,TGCAGTGCTAGAATCGGTGGCTACACCTTC,CSARIGGYTF
TRBV27,TRBJ2-7,13,.,few,TGTGCCAGCAGTTTAGTCTCGGCTACCGAGCAGTACTTC,CASSLVSATEQYF
TRBV11-3,TRBJ2-5,15,TRBD2,many,TGTGCCAGCAGCATGGGACTAGCGGGAGTTGAGACCCAGTACTTC,CASSMGLAGVETQYF
TRBV28,TRBJ2-5,11,.,.,TGTGCCAGTATGACGCAAGAGACCCAGTACTTC,CASMTQETQYF
TRBV28,TRBJ2-7,12,.,few,TGTGCCAGCAGAAGGGACTCTCTTTATGAGTACTTC,CASRRDSLYEYF
TRBV20-1,TRBJ1-1,15,.,.,TGCAGTGCTAGCCCATGGGATTCAGCAGGGACTGAAGCTTTCTTT,CSASPWDSAGTEAFF
TRBV6-1,TRBJ1-5,15,TRBD1,.,TGTGCCAGCAGTCCCGCGGACAGGGGGCAACAGCCCCAGCATTTT,CASSPADRGQQPQHF